Given below is one T cell receptor (beta chain) in context. One junction end does not reproduce the germline sequence, and a read error may be involved. CDR3 length equals 13 residues. Looked up from germline, CDR1 is SGHDT and CDR2 is YYEEEE. The record originates from a study of blood T cell repertoires in COVID-19. Whole-study context: The origin of the acute and convalescent COVID-19 samples was the United States, Italy and Spain. T cells, B-cell-depleted T cells, or PBMCs supplied cDNA or gDNA.

Original processing methods: Estimates of nucleated cell counts were drawn from the amplification of reference gene primers. Libraries were prepared by immunoSEQ multiplex PCR; TCRdb keeps only in-frame clonotypes and omits some of them. D and trimming come from the DNA, and the V and J calls and clone size come from that table. The table has a few hundred thousand clones, about 89% seen once. This chain connects TRBV5-6 to TRBJ1-1; 7 nucleotides match TRBD1. This TCR derives from a young man who had recovered from COVID-19. Material: peripheral blood. CDR3 loop: CASTLGGQIEAFF. The DNA for the CDR3 is TGTGCCAGCACCTTGGGGGGACAGATTGAAGCTTTCTTT. The entire variable domain, with the rest obtained from reference TRBV5-6 and TRBJ1-1, is as follows: DAGVTQSPTHLIKTRGQQVTLRCSPKSGHDTVSWYQQALGQGPQFIFQYYEEEERQRGNFPDRFSGHQFPNYSSELNVNALLLGDSALYLCASTLGGQIEAFFGQGTRLTVV.